The next 3 T cell receptor beta chains were all read from a single sample in a study of PD-1 blockade in classical Hodgkin lymphoma. Profiled with immunoSEQ multiplex PCR; TCRdb holds only in-frame clones, not every one. The sample has 80,000 to 100,000 clones; 92% are singletons. Every patient was affected by relapse after autologous stem cell transplantation, while exposure to brentuximab vedotin was not uniform. The material was peripheral blood mononuclear cells (PBMCs), obtained at baseline. Source of these receptors: a human donor with classical Hodgkin lymphoma.

The chain is built from TRBV6-6 and TRBJ2-7; TRBD2 matches at 7 bases. Germline V gene data show CDR1 as MNHNY and CDR2 as SVGAGI (reference sequence). The ends lost 6 bases at V and 12 bases at J; junction bases unmatched: 8. This CDR3 is built from 11 residues. CDR3 loop: CASRSGLVRYF. As DNA, the CDR3 is TGTGCCAGCAGGAGCGGACTAGTGCGGTACTTC.

This chain joins TRBV27 and TRBJ2-1, with TRBD2 matching 10 bases. The trim removed 0 bases at V and 2 bases at J, leaving 4 bases unmatched. Looked up from germline, CDR1 is MNHEY and CDR2 is SMNVEV (reference sequence). The CDR3 runs to 17 residues. The CDR3 DNA is TGTGCCAGCAGTTTATCTCTAGCGGGAGCGGCCTACAATGAGCAGTTCTTC. The encoded protein is CASSLSLAGAAYNEQFF.

The gene calls are TRBV7-9 and TRBJ1-5; 8 nucleotides line up with TRBD1. J lost 7 bases, V lost 1 base, and 6 bases had no gene match. The germline CDR1 and CDR2 sequences are SEHNR and FQNEAQ (reference sequence). The CDR3 contains 15 residues. The CDR3 protein is CASSLGQGAGQPQHF. DNA for the CDR3: TGTGCCAGCAGCTTAGGTCAGGGGGCTGGGCAGCCCCAGCATTTT.